The 20 T cell receptor beta chains reported below all come from one sample, sequenced in a study of blood T cell repertoires in COVID-19. Here immunoSEQ multiplex PCR was the method, and the copy in TCRdb shows in-frame clones only, minus some. The repertoire includes fewer than 60,000 clones, around nine tenths of them detected once, and 6.5% sits in the top ten. The specimen was peripheral blood. All receptors come from a woman aged 55-70 years with COVID-19, enrolled during active disease.

The chain uses TRBV28 and TRBJ2-7; D may be TRBD2 (6 bases). Germline V lookup: CDR1 MDHEN, CDR2 SYDVKM. V shed 6 bases and J shed 3 bases, with 15 bases lying between them. The length of the CDR3 is 14 residues. In nucleotides, the CDR3 is TGTGCCAGCAGACACTTGGGGGAGGTCTACGAGCAGTACTTC. Translating it yields CASRHLGEVYEQYF.

The rearrangement links TRBV18 to TRBJ1-2; 9 positions match TRBD1. This CDR3 region has 16 residues. With 6 bases clipped from V and 4 bases from J, the junction kept 12 bases outside the gene matches. Germline values: CDR1 KGHSH, CDR2 LQKENI. CDR3 bases: TGTGCCAGCTCCCAAACCCCGGGACAGGGTATCTATGGCTACACCTTC. Translation: CASSQTPGQGIYGYTF.

V usage is TRBV27 and J usage is TRBJ1-1; a possible D gene is TRBD1 (6 bases). The CDR3 sequence is 11 residues long. Germline CDR1 reads MNHEY; CDR2 reads SMNVEV (reference sequence). Trimming shortened V by 5 bases and J by 7 bases, and 8 bases separated the two germline ends. CDR3 DNA sequence: TGTGCCAGCAGTAGGGGGAGTGAAGCTTTCTTT. Amino acid sequence: CASSRGSEAFF.

V and J are TRBV9 and TRBJ2-7; D is unresolved. CDR3 length: 14 residues. CDR1 is SGDLS, CDR2 YYNGEE, per germline. With 0 bases removed from V and 3 bases from J, the gap between germline ends came to 10 bases. The CDR3 nucleotides are TGTGCCAGCAGCGTAGCTTGGCAGGACTACGAGCAGTACTTC. The encoded protein is CASSVAWQDYEQYF.

The chain has TRBV28 and TRBJ1-2; possibly TRBD1 for D (5 bases). Trimming pared 2 bases from V and 2 bases from J, leaving 6 bases between. In germline, CDR1 is MDHEN, CDR2 SYDVKM. This CDR3 spans 13 amino acids. CDR3 in amino acids: CASSLRQNYGYTF. CDR3 bases: TGTGCCAGCAGTTTACGACAGAACTATGGCTACACCTTC.

The V and J genes are TRBV10-3 and TRBJ1-5; D is unresolved. Per germline, CDR1 ENHRY and CDR2 SYGVKD. V was shortened by 5 bases and J by 5 bases, with 10 bases between the two germline ends. The CDR3 covers 13 residues. The CDR3 here is CAISPVGDQPQHF. The CDR3 DNA reads TGTGCCATCAGTCCCGTCGGGGATCAGCCCCAGCATTTT.

The rearrangement joins TRBV4-2 to TRBJ1-1; 9 bases map to TRBD1. In germline, CDR1 is LGHNA, CDR2 YNFKEQ. J gave up 1 base and V 4 bases, and 10 bases lay outside the gene matches. The CDR3 length is 17 residues. DNA for the CDR3: TGTGCCAGCAGCCGCGAACAGGGGGCCCGTGGGAACACTGAAGCTTTCTTT. As protein: CASSREQGARGNTEAFF.

Judged by abundance, this clone is medium-sized. The J gene is TRBJ2-7, the V gene TRBV2, with D unresolved. V gave up 4 bases and J gave up 3 bases, with 7 bases separating them. The length of the CDR3 is 12 residues. Looked up from germline, CDR1 is SNHLY and CDR2 is FYNNEI. CDR3 protein: CASSGASYEQYF. CDR3 in DNA: TGTGCCAGCAGTGGGGCCAGCTACGAGCAGTACTTC.

This chain uses TRBV15 with TRBJ1-4, with 9 bases identical to TRBD1. CDR3 size: 16 residues. CDR1 and CDR2 (germline): LNHNV, YYDKDF (reference sequence). V lost 7 bases and J lost 6; bases outside the gene matches: 12. In nucleotides, the CDR3 is TGTGCCACCAACCCAGGAGGGACAGGGATGTATGAAAAACTGTTTTTT. Protein sequence: CATNPGGTGMYEKLFF. The whole variable domain, filled in from reference TRBV15 and TRBJ1-4, reads DAMVIQNPRYQVTQFGKPVTLSCSQTLNHNVMYWYQQKSSQAPKLLFHYYDKDFNNEADTPDNFQSRRPNTSFCFLDIRSPGLGDTAMYLCATNPGGTGMYEKLFFGSGTQLSVL.

This chain's CDR3 is CASSPQDRGPTEAFF. In DNA, the CDR3 is TGTGCCAGCAGTCCTCAGGACAGGGGGCCCACTGAAGCTTTCTTT. The V call is TRBV25-1, the J call TRBJ1-1; TRBD1 agrees at 11 bases. Trimming removed 5 bases from V and 4 bases from J; junction bases left unmatched: 6. The CDR3 extends over 15 amino acids. From germline, CDR1 is MGHDK and CDR2 SYGVNS.

The J gene is TRBJ2-2, the V gene TRBV12-3 or TRBV12-4; D is uncertain. The V gene lost 0 bases and the J gene lost 7 bases, with 6 bases spanning the gap. This CDR3 comprises 13 residues. The CDR3 here is CASSLASFGELFF. The DNA for the CDR3 is TGTGCCAGCAGTTTAGCTTCCTTCGGGGAGCTGTTTTTT.

A single count supports this clone. The chain joins TRBV6-6 to TRBJ1-6, with D hard to call. V was pared by 7 bases and J by 10 bases, with 23 bases between. CDR1 and CDR2 from the germline V gene are MNHNY and SVGAGI (reference sequence). The CDR3 runs to 16 residues. This CDR3 is CASTNTVRSPGSPLHF. Here the CDR3 DNA reads TGTGCCAGCACCAATACAGTCAGGTCGCCGGGATCACCCCTCCACTTT.

The chain carries TRBV5-6 and TRBJ2-1; 10 bases are shared with TRBD2. Losses at the gene ends were 2 bases for V and 6 bases for J; bases not matched to a gene: 5. Germline V gene data show CDR1 as SGHDT and CDR2 as YYEEEE. The length of the CDR3 is 15 residues. CDR3 region: CASSFLAGATNEQFF. In DNA, the CDR3 is TGTGCCAGCAGCTTCCTAGCGGGAGCCACCAATGAGCAGTTCTTC.

This chain connects TRBV11-3 to TRBJ2-7; 7 bases are a match to TRBD1. CDR1 SGHNT and CDR2 YENEEA come from the germline V gene. Trimming removed 1 base from V and 3 bases from J; junction bases left unmatched: 3. This CDR3 region has 14 residues. This CDR3 reads CASSLADRNYEQYF. The CDR3 coding sequence is TGTGCCAGCAGCTTAGCGGACAGGAACTACGAGCAGTACTTC.

The chain links TRBV27 to TRBJ2-1, with D possibly being TRBD1 (5 bases). This CDR3 has 14 amino acids. Germline assignment: CDR1 MNHEY and CDR2 SMNVEV (reference sequence). Trimming removed 3 bases at V and 4 bases at J, with 10 bases between. CDR3 loop: CASSLTARYNEQFF. Here the CDR3 DNA reads TGTGCCAGCAGTTTGACAGCTAGATACAATGAGCAGTTCTTC.

The chain carries TRBV30 and TRBJ1-1; no reliable D call. Per the germline V gene, CDR1 is GTSNPN and CDR2 is SVGIG (reference sequence). The CDR3 extends over 12 amino acids. Trimming shortened V by 1 base and J by 6 bases, and 9 bases separated the two germline ends. The CDR3 DNA is TGTGCCTGGAGTGAGGACTACGCTGAAGCTTTCTTT. It specifies CAWSEDYAEAFF.

The chain recombines TRBV27 with TRBJ2-7; D may be TRBD2 (6 bases). The CDR3 runs 14 residues. Germline V gene data show CDR1 as MNHEY and CDR2 as SMNVEV (reference sequence). Trimming pared 4 bases from V and 4 bases from J, leaving 14 bases between. CDR3 DNA sequence: TGTGCCAGCAGTTCCGCGGGACCGACATACGAGCAGTACTTC. It yields the protein CASSSAGPTYEQYF.

V usage is TRBV19 and J usage is TRBJ1-5; D is perhaps TRBD1 (6 bases). Trimming removed 6 bases at V and 7 bases at J, with 16 bases between. Per the germline V gene, CDR1 is LNHDA and CDR2 is SQIVND (reference sequence). The CDR3 runs 14 residues. CDR3 coding DNA: TGTGCCAGTAGCAAAACCGACAGGTTACAGCCCCAGCATTTT. It yields the protein CASSKTDRLQPQHF.

The J gene is TRBJ2-7, the V gene TRBV2, with a weak D call TRBD2 (5 bases). Looked up from germline, CDR1 is SNHLY and CDR2 is FYNNEI. This CDR3 comprises 12 residues. With 6 bases removed from V and 6 bases from J, the gap between germline ends came to 12 bases. The CDR3, as DNA: TGTGCCAGCAGCCGGACGGGAATCGAGCAGTACTTC. This translates into CASSRTGIEQYF.

The V and J genes are TRBV28 and TRBJ2-7; TRBD2 matches at 7 bases. The CDR3 spans 14 residues. Trimming at V came to 8 bases and at J to 1 base, leaving 8 bases not matched to a gene. Per germline, CDR1 MDHEN and CDR2 SYDVKM. DNA of the CDR3: TGTGCCAGCGGGGTGGCGGGAGTGTCCTACGAGCAGTACTTC. It codes for CASGVAGVSYEQYF.